These T cell receptor beta chains were read from a single sample in a study of T-cell memory formation after mild COVID-19. TCRdb used MiXCR to reprocess the 5' RACE reads, holding one entry per CDR3 protein. The sample records 280,000 or so distinct CDR3 sequences, approximately 7.6% being singletons. Sequencing was carried out using PBMCs or a T cell subset sorted from them (not recorded which). These receptors came from a man between 18 and 29 years old who had mild COVID-19 (a few samples of this study predate the infection). Cell type and time point are not known. The CDR3 runs from the conserved cysteine through the conserved F or W. D genes are given only for firm matches. The listing skips clone size in some rows; elsewhere it reads once, few, many or a size class.

TRBD2	16	TRBV5-1	few	TRBJ2-7	TGCGCCAGCAGCCCCGCGATAGCGGGGGGTGTTTACGAGCAGTACTTC	CASSPAIAGGVYEQYF
NA	19	TRBV7-8	few	TRBJ1-6	TGTGCCAGCAGCTCCCGCCAGGGGACGGATAGCTCCTATAATTCACCCCTCCACTTT	CASSSRQGTDSSYNSPLHF
TRBD2	14	TRBV7-3	NA	TRBJ2-1	TGTGCCAGCAGCTCGGATGGGCTAGCGGGGAGGCAGTTCTTC	CASSSDGLAGRQFF
TRBD1	14	TRBV10-3	NA	TRBJ2-7	TGTGCCATCAGCGCCGGGACAGAAGGATACGAGCAGTACTTC	CAISAGTEGYEQYF
NA	15	TRBV6-1	few	TRBJ2-7	TGTGCCAGCAGTGAAGCTGGGGCAGGTCTTTACGAGCAGTACTTC	CASSEAGAGLYEQYF
NA	14	TRBV21-1	few	TRBJ1-2	TGTGCCAGCAGCAACAGGGGGTTCGGGCGCTGCTACACCTTC	CASSNRGFGRCYTF
TRBD2	17	TRBV7-9	NA	TRBJ2-3	TGTGCCAGCAGCTTAGGCCTGACTAGCGGGGCCACAGATACGCAGTATTTT	CASSLGLTSGATDTQYF
TRBD1	15	TRBV7-8	many	TRBJ2-1	TGTGCCAGCAGCTTGGAAAGGACAGGTTACAATGAGCAGTTCTTC	CASSLERTGYNEQFF
TRBD1	17	TRBV4-1	NA	TRBJ2-5	TGCGCCAGCAGCCAAGAGAAATGGGACAGGGATGGAAAGACCCAGTACTTC	CASSQEKWDRDGKTQYF
TRBD1	19	TRBV15	few	TRBJ2-5	TGTGCCACCAGTCGGAAAATCCTAGGGACAGGGGGAAAAGGGGAGACCCAGTACTTC	CATSRKILGTGGKGETQYF
TRBD1	12	TRBV2	few	TRBJ1-2	TGTGCCAGCAGCGATCAGGGGGGAGGCTACACCTTC	CASSDQGGGYTF
NA	14	TRBV7-2	many	TRBJ2-5	TGTGCCAGCAGCTTACTAGAGCGATGGGGGACCCAGTACTTC	CASSLLERWGTQYF
TRBD2	14	TRBV27	NA	TRBJ2-3	TGTGCCAGCAGTGGACTAGCCCGCACAGATACGCAGTATTTT	CASSGLARTDTQYF
TRBD2	16	TRBV7-2	NA	TRBJ2-3	TGTGCCAGCAGCTCCAAGAGCGGGGGGGCCGCAGATACGCAGTATTTT	CASSSKSGGAADTQYF
NA	13	TRBV7-9	few	TRBJ2-7	TGTGCCAGCAGAGCAGTTAGCGTCTACGAGCAGTACTTC	CASRAVSVYEQYF
TRBD2	17	TRBV20-1	NA	TRBJ2-3	TGCAGTGCTAGATTCCAGCGGGGGGCCCGGGAGGCAGATACGCAGTATTTT	CSARFQRGAREADTQYF
NA	17	TRBV5-5	NA	TRBJ2-3	TGTGCCAGCAGTGGAGGGGCGGGACAGCCTTTCACAGATACGCAGTATTTT	CASSGGAGQPFTDTQYF
NA	17	TRBV7-2	NA	TRBJ1-4	TGTGCCAGCAGCTTAGTAGGGACTGGGACCAAGGAAGAAAAACTGTTTTTT	CASSLVGTGTKEEKLFF
NA	15	TRBV6-5	few	TRBJ2-2	TGTGCCAGCAGTTACTCTCGGGTCCTCACCGGGGAGCTGTTTTTT	CASSYSRVLTGELFF
NA	12	TRBV6-4	few	TRBJ1-4	TGTGCCAGCAGTGACTCGGCAGGGAAACTGTTTTTT	CASSDSAGKLFF
NA	15	TRBV5-6	few	TRBJ2-1	TGTGCCAGCAGCTTGATGGGGGCGCGGGTCAATGAGCAGTTCTTC	CASSLMGARVNEQFF
NA	12	TRBV5-6	few	TRBJ1-1	TGTGCCAGCAGTCGCGAACAGGGAAAAGCTTTCTTT	CASSREQGKAFF
NA	13	TRBV20-1	NA	TRBJ2-3	TGCAGTGCCCCGGTGGCGGGCGCAGATACGCAGTATTTT	CSAPVAGADTQYF
NA	15	TRBV11-2	many	TRBJ2-2	TGTGCCAGCAGCTCCCTCGCGGCGGCAACCGGGGAGCTGTTTTTT	CASSSLAAATGELFF
NA	12	TRBV20-1	many	TRBJ2-5	TGCAGTGCTACAGAGGGGCTAGAGACCCAGTACTTC	CSATEGLETQYF
TRBD2	18	TRBV24-1	NA	TRBJ2-3	TGTGCCACCAGTGATTATGGACTGGGGGGGTCCTTCACAGATACGCAGTATTTT	CATSDYGLGGSFTDTQYF
NA	16	TRBV4-2	few	TRBJ1-6	TGTGCCAGCAGCCAAGATCCGGAGGGTATCAATTCACCCCTCCACTTT	CASSQDPEGINSPLHF
NA	14	TRBV6-2/TRBV6-3	few	TRBJ1-2	TGTGCCAGCAGTGCGGTGGGGATATTCTATGGCTACACCTTC	CASSAVGIFYGYTF
TRBD2	19	TRBV20-1	few	TRBJ2-2	TGCAGTGCTGACGGACTAGCGGGGGGGACCGGGCAAAACACCGGGGAGCTGTTTTTT	CSADGLAGGTGQNTGELFF